This T cell receptor (beta chain) was captured by sequencing in a study of cytomegalovirus exposure and HLA in healthy donors (dated by TCRdb to between 2016 and 2019). Concerning the study at large: According to an earlier analysis of a few hundred of the donors, about 179 million T cells yielded 117 million unique TCR beta sequences and about 280 Gb of sequence data. In a later genetic analysis, genome-wide SNP genotypes for about three fifths of the roughly 670 donors were used, and that subset was treated as a discovery cohort. Among the approximately 400 genotyped donors, around 81% belonged to the genetic ancestry cluster associated with self-reported Caucasian donors. Approximately 330 gigabases of sequencing data and approximately 92 million unique TCR sequences made up an early release that covered about 640 HLA-typed donors. Rather than using new phenotypic data, the later analysis identified candidate immune exposures from TCR beta sequences and from how often those sequences occurred across donors. Typing coverage differed by locus: A, B, C, DRB1 and DQB1 were typed in roughly 620-630 donors, DQA1 in about 500, DPA1 in 600 to 610, and DPB1 in roughly 450. Several DR-DQ haplotypes were treated as single units for association and clustering because of strong linkage in the cohort. The study aimed to test whether cataloging public T cell receptors could reveal signatures of past pathogen exposure. A separate validation cohort of more than 100 different subjects was used in addition to the approximately 610-subject first cohort. The study combined high-throughput TCR immunosequencing, statistical association of individual TCRs with disease status, and machine learning to predict cytomegalovirus infection status. Alongside the repertoire data, information on donor age, sex, ethnicity and CMV serostatus was compiled. On average, around 240,000 unique TCR beta nucleotide sequences were sequenced per donor among a few hundred genotyped donors of the cohort, with roughly 18% of those sequences being non-productive. In a later analysis, previously published TCR beta repertoires from 550 to 750 donors were re-analyzed and high-resolution HLA genotyping was added so that TCR occurrence patterns could be studied. The study profiled the T cell repertoires of under 700 subjects by immunosequencing and related them to cytomegalovirus serostatus. To decide whether each TCR beta V gene segment behaved as functional or pseudogenic, an earlier analysis of some 600 of the donors relied on high-throughput TCR beta sequencing. All discovery cohort repertoires had been generated on a single sequencing platform. HLA typing covered class I and class II loci at four-digit resolution.

Notes on this clone: Its antigen remains undetermined. The input lacks base qualities; no much larger clone sits a single base away.

In total, over 600 healthy bone marrow donors made up the cohort. At the time of sampling, every cohort member was nominally healthy, though immune exposures that went unrecorded were likely present. The donor tested CMV seropositive, placing the donor among the 290 or so seropositive members of the cohort. A peripheral blood sample was collected from each donor, and TCR beta sequencing was performed on peripheral blood mononuclear cells. Genomic DNA was extracted from the blood cell samples with the Qiagen DNeasy Blood Extraction Kit. General study outcomes and caveats: A total of 164 TCR beta chains were listed by the study as associated with cytomegalovirus. A later analysis found that TCR association rates varied across HLA loci, with DRB1 alleles showing the most associated TCRs and HLA-C alleles the fewest. Most TCR sequences were observed very rarely across donors, whereas some public TCRs were present in many individuals. A group of highly shared sequence variants was considered likely to be a technical artifact of the sequencing pipeline. Correlated functional status among segregating V segments might reflect linkage disequilibrium, but an unknown experimental factor could not be ruled out. In vitro tests confirmed that a few of the cytomegalovirus-associated TCR beta chains recognize cytomegalovirus antigens. A further reported finding was that TCR beta sequences accurately predicted the HLA-A and HLA-B alleles for most subjects in the first cohort. According to a later analysis, parvovirus B19, influenza, CMV and Epstein-Barr virus appeared linked to several top co-occurrence clusters. The only immune exposure information available for the cohort was CMV serostatus. According to a later genetic analysis, donors in an Asian-associated ancestry cluster had fewer N-insertions in productive TCRs than the approximately 650-donor mean. Most CMV-associated TCR beta chains appeared to be HLA-restricted in a later analysis, and the HLA associations seemed to be driven largely by CMV exposure. An earlier analysis of approximately 590 of the donors showed that most TCR beta V segments appeared in productive rearrangements either about 90% or about 30% of the time, which broadly matched IMGT annotations. Some IMGT-functional V segments, including TRBV6-2 and TRBV6-3, could not be told apart with the 87-base-pair reads, so those segments were excluded. Compared with equally common non-associated chains, HLA-associated TCR beta chains in a later analysis were more clonally expanded and had lower generation probabilities. According to the authors, the approach could potentially be generalized to other disease states and immunological phenotypes. Because HLA typing was missing for some donors at each locus, association tests included only the typed subset. The earlier analysis of around 600 of the donors excluded some 15 rarely observed V segments, including chromosome 9 orphons, because counts were too low. In this cohort, only TCR beta chains were sequenced, and detectable features were limited by the absence of alpha or paired-chain data. Specific HLA alleles were associated with roughly 17,000 TCR beta sequences at a false discovery rate of 0.05 in a later analysis. In both the original and validation cohorts, the classifier was reported to diagnose cytomegalovirus status with high specificity and sensitivity. The presence/absence analyses assumed that sequencing depth was roughly uniform across donors, and that assumption may not be true. When HLA alleles, especially DR and DQ, strongly co-occurred, TCR associations were difficult to assign to individual alleles. V-gene and J-gene trimming of TCR beta chains was associated with a missense DCLRE1C variant in a later genetic analysis, and the association was replicated in an independent cohort.

Library prep was done by the immunoSEQ multiplex PCR assay. For the multiplex PCR, a mixture combining 60 forward primers for TCR Vbeta segments and 13 reverse primers for TCR Jbeta segments was used. The CDR3 region of rearranged TCR beta genes was amplified from genomic DNA with a multiplex PCR assay. The Illumina HiSeq System was used to sequence the amplified TCR beta libraries as 87-base-pair reads. As for the original processing: In a later analysis, around 80 million unique TCR beta chains were counted across the approximately 620 repertoires, and approximately 11 million of these chains were shared by at least two donors. Raw reads were error-corrected and collapsed into unique sequences with a nearest-neighbor algorithm that merged closely related sequences to remove PCR and sequencing errors. V, D and J gene segments were assigned by aligning CDR3 sequences to IMGT reference sequences. For a sequence to be retained, at least a six-nucleotide match to both a V gene segment and a J gene segment was required. Rearrangements were called productive when the CDR3 lacked stop codons and stayed in frame with V and J; all others were non-productive. CDR3 was defined according to IMGT convention as the region running from the second conserved V-encoded cysteine to the conserved J-encoded phenylalanine. The earlier analysis of some 580 of the donors excluded any sequence lacking an unambiguous match to a single V gene segment. An earlier analysis of roughly 590 of the donors called V segments functional above 56.7% productive rearrangements and segregating when the between-donor standard deviation exceeded 5%. A statistical classification framework was built to diagnose cytomegalovirus status from the catalog of TCR beta chain sequences. V and J gene assignment, in a later analysis, came from comparing TCR nucleotide sequences with IMGT/GENE-DB human TR gene sequences. In a later analysis, CDR3 sequences and most-parsimonious VDJ recombination scenarios were assigned using the TCRdist pipeline. A later analysis defined each TCR beta chain by its CDR3 amino acid sequence plus V-gene family, and excluded reads lacking a unique V-gene family. As a way to deal with suspected cross-contamination and a sequencing artifact, a later analysis dropped approximately 590 nucleotide sequences that were highly shared and had low generation probability. A later analysis calculated a clonal expansion index for each public chain from normalized within-repertoire ranks of inferred template counts. A later analysis computed generation probabilities with a VDJ recombination model fitted to out-of-frame rearrangements, and checked the results against IGoR. In a later analysis, hypergeometric tests were used to score TCR-TCR, TCR-HLA and TCR-CMV co-occurrence, with a repertoire-size bias correction applied to TCR pairs. In a later analysis, false discovery rates were estimated by permuting HLA or CMV assignments 20 times. In a later analysis, co-occurring TCRs were grouped with DBSCAN, and TCRdist sequence similarity was added when clustering was performed within HLA-allele-positive subsets. Repertoires with fewer than 30,000 or more than 120,000 public chains, plus five repertoires with anomalous nucleotide sharing, were excluded from co-occurrence clustering. TCRdb obtained this table from immuneACCESS and retained in-frame rearrangements with V and J assigned. These tables miss some clones; where compared with another copy, unresolved V genes account for less than half of the shortfall, and the remainder is unexplained. V, J and clone size are those of that table, while D and trimming were read from the DNA. For this sample the table gives 100,000 to 150,000 clones, of which 83% were detected only once. About 3.5% of the sample goes to the ten largest clones.

Ends trimmed: V by 3 bases, J by 1 base; bases unmatched to a gene: 4. CDR3 length: 15 amino acids, cysteine to phenylalanine. The DNA shown is the 45-base CDR3, in frame from base 1. Based on the germline V gene, the CDR1 and CDR2 sequences are SGDLS and YYNGEE. The sample was PBMCs. The sequence was obtained from a woman in her thirties or forties in good health and CMV-seropositive. The chain is made from TRBV9 and TRBJ1-5; 7 bases in the middle match TRBD1. The CDR3 reads CASSDGTASNQPQHF. The DNA reads as follows: TGTGCCAGCAGCGACGGGACAGCCAGCAATCAGCCCCAGCATTTT.